The next 26 T cell receptor beta chains were all read from a single sample in a study of lymphopenia after photon versus proton radiotherapy. Profiling relied on immunoSEQ multiplex PCR, and the TCRdb table lists in-frame clones only, not all of them. This table has approximately 24,000 clones, over 65% appearing once. The sequences come from peripheral blood, collected from a patient treated with photon-based radiotherapy. The receptors originated from a man aged 35-49 years with gastric cancer.

The V and J genes are TRBV9 and TRBJ2-7, with D unclear. CDR3 length equals 10 residues. CDR1 is SGDLS, CDR2 YYNGEE, per germline. Trimming took 9 bases from V and 3 from J, leaving 7 bases between them. The CDR3 nucleotides read TGTGCCACCCAAATCTACGAGCAGTACTTC. Encoded protein: CATQIYEQYF. Together with reference TRBV9 and TRBJ2-7, the CDR3 gives the full variable domain: DSGVTQTPKHLITATGQRVTLRCSPRSGDLSVYWYQQSLDQGLQFLIQYYNGEERAKGNILERFSAQQFPDLHSELNLSSLELGDSALYFCATQIYEQYFGPGTRLTVT.

V gene TRBV6-6 combines with J gene TRBJ2-3; TRBD2 matches at 12 bases. The J segment lost 3 bases and the V segment lost 5 bases, leaving 3 bases of the junction unmatched. Germline CDR1 and CDR2: MNHNY and SVGAGI (reference sequence). This CDR3 region has 15 residues. Here the CDR3 reads CASSRLAGETDTQYF. DNA for the CDR3: TGTGCCAGCAGTCGACTAGCGGGGGAAACAGATACGCAGTATTTT.

This chain links TRBV2 with TRBJ2-1; no definite D call. Germline V lookup: CDR1 SNHLY, CDR2 FYNNEI. V shed 8 bases and J shed 8 bases, with 16 bases lying between them. The length of the CDR3 is 13 residues. CDR3 in DNA: TGTGCCAGCCGGCGACATTCTGGGGATGAGCAGTTCTTC. Amino acids: CASRRHSGDEQFF.

This rearrangement joins TRBV7-9 to TRBJ2-7; 9 bases align to TRBD1. Germline lookup yields CDR1 SEHNR and CDR2 FQNEAQ (reference sequence). Trimming cost V 2 bases and J 3 bases; bases outside gene matches: 8. CDR3 length equals 16 residues. CDR3 sequence: CASSLSTGGENYEQYF. DNA of the CDR3: TGTGCCAGCAGCTTATCGACAGGGGGGGAGAACTACGAGCAGTACTTC.

The V call is TRBV30, the J call TRBJ1-1, with D maybe TRBD1 (5 bases). The V end lost 1 base, the J end lost 6 bases, and 15 bases lay between the germline ends. The CDR3 runs to 14 residues. Germline-derived CDR1 and CDR2 are GTSNPN and SVGIG (reference sequence). In nucleotides, the CDR3 is TGTGCCTGGAGTGGGAGCGGGGGAAGCGCTGAAGCTTTCTTT. It yields the protein CAWSGSGGSAEAFF.

The rearrangement uses TRBV4-1 and TRBJ1-5; a possible D gene is TRBD1 (5 bases). The germline CDR1 and CDR2 sequences are MGHRA and YSYEKL. This CDR3 contains 14 residues. Deletions cut 4 bases from V and 1 base from J, with 8 bases between. This CDR3 reads CASSPQGSNQPQHF. Here the CDR3 DNA reads TGCGCCAGCAGCCCCCAGGGAAGCAATCAGCCCCAGCATTTT.

CDR3 residues: CASTSMGRLNYGYTF. Written as DNA, the CDR3 is TGTGCCAGTACCTCTATGGGCCGATTGAACTATGGCTACACCTTC. V and J are TRBV19 and TRBJ1-2; D not resolved. V was trimmed by 7 bases and J by 2 bases, leaving 17 bases between them. The CDR3 runs to 15 residues. The V gene's germline CDR1 is LNHDA and CDR2 SQIVND (reference sequence).

This sequence joins TRBV9 and TRBJ1-2; TRBD1 aligns across 8 bases. The V and J ends lost 0 bases and 3 bases, in that order; junction bases with no gene match: 4. Germline lookup yields CDR1 SGDLS and CDR2 YYNGEE. This CDR3 comprises 15 residues. CDR3 nucleotides: TGTGCCAGCAGCGTAGAAGCAGGGGGCCACTATGGCTACACCTTC. It yields the protein CASSVEAGGHYGYTF.

This CDR3 reads CASSPAGSAYNEQFF. The CDR3 DNA follows: TGTGCCAGCAGCCCGGCGGGGTCCGCCTACAATGAGCAGTTCTTC. The rearrangement joins TRBV4-2 to TRBJ2-1; D is possibly TRBD2 (6 bases). The CDR3 runs 15 residues. V was cut by 4 bases and J by 2 bases, with 12 bases left in between. Germline values: CDR1 LGHNA, CDR2 YNFKEQ.

The genes are TRBV6-6 and TRBJ2-5; the match to TRBD1 covers 8 bases. The ends lost 0 bases at V and 5 bases at J; junction bases unmatched: 5. This CDR3 has 15 amino acids. CDR1 is MNHNY, CDR2 SVGAGI, per germline (reference sequence). CDR3 DNA: TGTGCCAGCAGTTACTCTAAGGGACAGGAGGAGACCCAGTACTTC. This translates into CASSYSKGQEETQYF.

J is TRBJ1-4 and V is TRBV18, with a weak D call TRBD1 (6 bases). The germline V gene has CDR1 KGHSH and CDR2 LQKENI. The CDR3 has 14 residues. The V and J ends lost 5 bases and 3 bases respectively, with 10 bases between them. The CDR3 here is CASSTGAANEKLFF. The CDR3 region has the DNA TGTGCCAGCTCAACGGGGGCGGCTAATGAAAAACTGTTTTTT.

V usage is TRBV29-1 and J usage is TRBJ2-7; the match to TRBD1 covers 8 bases. Germline loops: CDR1 SQVTM, CDR2 ANQGSEA. The CDR3 is 15 amino acids. After removal of 6 bases from V and 2 bases from J, the junction contained 12 bases not matched to a gene. For the CDR3, the DNA is TGCAGCGTGGAAATCAGGGGGCGAGTGACCTACGAGCAGTACTTC. Translating gives CSVEIRGRVTYEQYF.

The chain couples TRBV27 to TRBJ1-4, with 11 bases matching TRBD1. The CDR3 is 14 residues long. Germline CDR1 is MNHEY and CDR2 is SMNVEV (reference sequence). V lost 8 bases and J lost 6; bases outside the gene matches: 5. The CDR3 region has the DNA TGTGCCAGCGGACTGGACAGGGGGCATGAAAAACTGTTTTTT. Translated, it gives CASGLDRGHEKLFF.

The chain couples TRBV27 to TRBJ2-1, with 9 bases aligning to TRBD1. Germline CDR1 is MNHEY and CDR2 is SMNVEV (reference sequence). The trim removed 6 bases at V and 9 bases at J, leaving 9 bases unmatched. The CDR3 has 14 residues. CDR3 loop: CASRQGQGGGEQFF. The CDR3 nucleotides are TGTGCCAGCAGACAGGGACAGGGTGGAGGTGAGCAGTTCTTC.

The chain couples TRBV7-2 to TRBJ1-2, with 8 positions matching TRBD1. Germline lookup yields CDR1 SGHTA and CDR2 FQGNSA. V lost 5 bases and J lost 4; bases outside the gene matches: 9. The CDR3 covers 15 residues. The chain's CDR3 is CASSTRTGSFYGYTF. CDR3 coding DNA: TGTGCCAGCAGCACCCGGACAGGGTCCTTCTATGGCTACACCTTC.

This clone has only one observation. The V and J genes are TRBV5-4 and TRBJ1-1; D remains ambiguous. The ends were cut back, 0 bases at V and 0 bases at J, with 3 bases in the middle. Germline CDR1 and CDR2: SGHNT and YYREEE (reference sequence). CDR3 length: 13 residues. The CDR3 loop is CASSLAVNTEAFF. For the CDR3, the DNA is TGTGCCAGCAGCTTGGCTGTGAACACTGAAGCTTTCTTT. Full variable domain (remainder filled in from reference TRBV5-4 and TRBJ1-1): ETGVTQSPTHLIKTRGQQVTLRCSSQSGHNTVSWYQQALGQGPQFIFQYYREEENGRGNFPPRFSGLQFPNYSSELNVNALELDDSALYLCASSLAVNTEAFFGQGTRLTVV.

V gene TRBV19 combines with J gene TRBJ2-1; 9 bases are shared with TRBD1. V shed 0 bases and J 8 bases; nucleotides not matched to a gene: 8. The germline V gene encodes CDR1 LNHDA and CDR2 SQIVND (reference sequence). The CDR3 runs to 16 residues. The CDR3 spells CASSIDFGTGSDEQFF. The CDR3 DNA sequence: TGTGCCAGTAGTATAGATTTTGGGACAGGGAGCGATGAGCAGTTCTTC.

The J gene is TRBJ1-5, the V gene TRBV6-6; D unclear. Germline CDR1 is MNHNY and CDR2 is SVGAGI (reference sequence). V lost 2 bases and J 9 bases, leaving 11 bases between the germline ends. CDR3 length: 13 amino acids. Here the CDR3 reads CASSYIAPRPQHF. In nucleotides, the CDR3 is TGTGCCAGCAGTTACATAGCACCCCGGCCCCAGCATTTT.

The V gene is TRBV5-1, the J gene TRBJ1-2; maybe TRBD1 (6 bases). Trimming removed 4 bases from V and 0 bases from J, with 13 bases in between. Germline assignment: CDR1 SGHRS and CDR2 YFSETQ. The CDR3 sequence is 15 residues long. The CDR3 coding sequence is TGCGCCAGCAGCCTCCGTGGGGACACTAACTATGGCTACACCTTC. This encodes CASSLRGDTNYGYTF.

J is TRBJ1-4 and V is TRBV5-8; D is perhaps TRBD1 (5 bases). Trimming left V 3 bases short and J 0 bases short, with 15 bases between. The CDR3 covers 17 residues. Germline assignment: CDR1 SGHTS and CDR2 YDEGEE. The chain's CDR3 is CASSSPWGDATNEKLFF. CDR3 nucleotide sequence: TGTGCCAGCAGCTCGCCCTGGGGGGACGCAACTAATGAAAAACTGTTTTTT.

The chain couples TRBV5-1 to TRBJ2-3; D is perhaps TRBD1 (6 bases). The CDR3 extends over 16 amino acids. V lost 4 bases to trimming and J lost 0 bases, with 15 bases between them. Per germline, CDR1 SGHRS and CDR2 YFSETQ. The CDR3 coding sequence is TGCGCCAGCAGCCCCGGACAGATTACTAGCACAGATACGCAGTATTTT. Its translation is CASSPGQITSTDTQYF.

The chain carries TRBV30 and TRBJ2-2, with D possibly matching TRBD1 (5 bases). CDR1 and CDR2 (germline): GTSNPN, SVGIG (reference sequence). The CDR3 has 18 amino acids. The V gene lost 4 bases and the J gene lost 1 base, with 22 bases spanning the gap. The chain's CDR3 is CAWTQKGLGAMNTGELFF. The DNA for the CDR3 is TGTGCCTGGACCCAAAAAGGGTTAGGGGCCATGAACACCGGGGAGCTGTTTTTT.

Judged by abundance, this clone is medium-sized. The chain has TRBV4-2 and TRBJ2-7; D might be TRBD1 (6 bases). V was pared by 5 bases and J by 0 bases, with 14 bases between. CDR3 length equals 15 residues. Germline V CDR1 and CDR2: LGHNA, YNFKEQ. The CDR3 protein is CASSTRTDSSYEQYF. The CDR3 region has the DNA TGTGCCAGCAGCACGAGGACGGACAGCTCCTACGAGCAGTACTTC.

J is TRBJ2-5 and V is TRBV5-1; possibly TRBD1 or TRBD2 for D (6 bases each). Trimming cost V 0 bases and J 1 base, with 10 bases left between them. The germline gives CDR1 SGHRS, CDR2 YFSETQ. This CDR3 has 15 residues. Here the CDR3 reads CASSLEGGPQETQYF. As DNA, the CDR3 is TGCGCCAGCAGCTTGGAGGGGGGTCCCCAAGAGACCCAGTACTTC.

The chain employs TRBV7-9 and TRBJ2-3; D possibly corresponds to TRBD2 (6 bases). V was shortened by 3 bases and J by 1 base, with 11 bases between the two germline ends. The CDR3 runs to 15 residues. Germline CDR1 and CDR2: SEHNR and FQNEAQ (reference sequence). CDR3 residues: CASSFSGPRTDTQYF. The DNA for the CDR3 is TGTGCCAGCAGCTTTAGCGGACCCCGCACAGATACGCAGTATTTT.

The J gene is TRBJ2-3, the V gene TRBV5-4, with D possibly being TRBD1 (5 bases). CDR3 size: 13 residues. V was cut by 0 bases and J by 4 bases, with 6 bases left in between. CDR1 SGHNT and CDR2 YYREEE come from the germline V gene (reference sequence). The CDR3 sequence: CASSLEGADTQYF. Written as DNA, the CDR3 is TGTGCCAGCAGCTTGGAAGGGGCAGATACGCAGTATTTT.